This T cell receptor (beta chain) was identified in a study of blood T cell repertoires in COVID-19. This CDR3 has 17 residues. J was trimmed by 0 bases and V by 2 bases; bases with no gene match: 7. Germline loops: CDR1 SGHVS, CDR2 FNYEAQ. This clone has only one observation. Sequencing used immunoSEQ multiplex PCR; TCRdb keeps in-frame clones, though not all of them. The sample has roughly 63,000 clones; 80% to 90% are singletons. This TCR was recovered from a man in his 60s with acute or convalescent COVID-19. The gene calls are TRBV7-6 and TRBJ1-5; 7 bases match TRBD1. The specimen sequenced was peripheral blood. CDR3 loop: CASSLYTGANSNQPQHF. The CDR3 DNA sequence: TGTGCCAGCAGCTTATACACAGGGGCGAATAGCAATCAGCCCCAGCATTTT.